This T cell receptor beta chain was captured in a study of T cells after yellow fever vaccination. TCRdb called the 5' RACE reads again in MiXCR, with one record for every CDR3 protein. Seen here are around 320,000 distinct CDR3 sequences, roughly 9% observed once, and the top ten hold about 3.7%. The CDR3 has 16 residues. Per germline, CDR1 SGHTA and CDR2 FQGNSA. After removal of 3 bases from V and 0 bases from J, the junction contained 4 bases not matched to a gene. This sequence joins TRBV7-2 and TRBJ2-4; TRBD1 agrees at 8 bases. The material sequenced was CD4+ T cells sorted from PBMCs, taken 5 days after the yellow fever booster vaccination. The clonotype originates from a young man who received the YFV17D yellow fever vaccine. This chain's CDR3 is CASSFQQGGAKNIQYF. CDR3 DNA sequence: TGTGCCAGCAGCTTCCAACAGGGGGGAGCCAAAAACATTCAGTACTTC.